This TCR beta chain appears in the sequencing data of a study of T cells expressing NK-cell markers. Study context: With respect to HCMV, most of the eight sequenced donors were seropositive, and one was seronegative.

Using the 5' RACE reads, TCRdb records one entry per CDR3 protein without DNA. The listing contains about 440,000 distinct CDR3 sequences. The CDR3 is 12 amino acids. Germline loops: CDR1 SGHAT, CDR2 FQNNGV. The clonotype comes from a woman aged 18 to 75 in good health. This rearrangement joins TRBV11-2 to TRBJ1-1; there is no DNA to check the TCRdb D call of TRBD1. Sequencing was carried out using blood T cells: a sorted CD56 or NKG2C T cell subset, CD4+ or CD8+ T cells, or bulk PBMC T cells (not recorded which). Here the CDR3 reads CASSPLFSEAFF.